Given below is one TCR beta chain in context. This sample is drawn from a study of blood T cell repertoires in COVID-19. Overall study: COVID-19 samples collected from the United States, Italy and Spain covered acute and convalescent phases. T cells, B-cell-depleted T cells, or PBMCs supplied cDNA or gDNA.

V lost 4 bases and J lost 1; bases outside the gene matches: 4. The CDR3 sequence is 15 residues long. Germline V gene data show CDR1 as SGHRS and CDR2 as YFSETQ. Per the study methods: Using reference gene primer amplification, nucleated cell counts were estimated. Assay used: immunoSEQ multiplex PCR; TCRdb lists only in-frame clones, some missing. That table gives V, J and clone size, and the DNA gave D and trimming. The sample lists 300,000 to 400,000 clones, 80% to 90% occurring once. The J gene is TRBJ2-5, the V gene TRBV5-1, with 10 bases matching TRBD2. The receptor was derived from a man aged 45-65 years with active or convalescent COVID-19. Source material: peripheral blood. The CDR3 DNA reads as TGCGCCAGCAGCCCCGGACTAGCGGTCCAAGAGACCCAGTACTTC. As protein: CASSPGLAVQETQYF. The whole variable domain, remainder taken from reference TRBV5-1 and TRBJ2-5, is KAGVTQTPRYLIKTRGQQVTLSCSPISGHRSVSWYQQTPGQGLQFLFEYFSETQRNKGNFPGRFSGRQFSNSRSEMNVSTLELGDSALYLCASSPGLAVQETQYFGPGTRLLVL.